The 13 T cell receptor beta chains in this list originate from one sample, sequenced in a study of spatial heterogeneity in lung cancer. One entry per CDR3 protein results from TCRdb running MiXCR on the 5' RACE reads. The repertoire holds approximately 40,000 distinct CDR3 sequences, 5.2% seen once, with more than 20% in the top ten. Time point defined: sample taken at primary tumor resection. The specimen was PBMCs, collected at surgery. All receptors derive from a female donor with early-stage non-small cell lung cancer.

The sample holds many counts of this clonotype. The chain couples TRBV7-9 to TRBJ2-3; possibly TRBD2 for D (5 bases). CDR3 length: 16 residues. CDR1 SEHNR and CDR2 FQNEAQ come from the germline V gene (reference sequence). Trimming shortened V by 5 bases and J by 0 bases, and 15 bases separated the two germline ends. The chain's CDR3 is CASSPVAGISTDTQYF. CDR3 nucleotide sequence: TGTGCCAGCAGCCCCGTGGCGGGTATTAGCACAGATACGCAGTATTTT.

The sample holds many counts of this clonotype. The chain couples TRBV2 to TRBJ2-5; D may be TRBD2 (6 bases). This CDR3 region has 18 residues. CDR1 and CDR2 from the germline V gene are SNHLY and FYNNEI. Trimming left V 3 bases short and J 2 bases short, with 22 bases between. The CDR3 loop is CASSESIGGGVLQETQYF. In nucleotides, the CDR3 is TGTGCCAGCAGTGAGTCTATTGGTGGCGGGGTCCTACAAGAGACCCAGTACTTC.

This clonotype was observed at least ten times. This chain links TRBV28 with TRBJ1-1; TRBD1 might be the D (6 bases). V shed 5 bases and J shed 0 bases, with 7 bases lying between them. The CDR3 length is 13 residues. Germline V gives CDR1 MDHEN, CDR2 SYDVKM. DNA for the CDR3: TGTGCCAGCAGTGGGACATTGAACACTGAAGCTTTCTTT. Translating it yields CASSGTLNTEAFF.

The V and J genes are TRBV28 and TRBJ1-2; D is perhaps TRBD1 (6 bases). Germline V lookup: CDR1 MDHEN, CDR2 SYDVKM. The CDR3 extends over 15 amino acids. Trimming pared 6 bases from V and 5 bases from J, leaving 19 bases between. CDR3 loop: CASSEPPGAPYGYTF. In DNA, the CDR3 is TGTGCCAGCAGCGAACCGCCAGGGGCCCCGTATGGCTACACCTTC.

The rearrangement joins TRBV15 to TRBJ2-7; D is ambiguous. The germline V gene has CDR1 LNHNV and CDR2 YYDKDF (reference sequence). V gave up 5 bases and J gave up 0 bases, with 8 bases separating them. CDR3 length equals 13 residues. CDR3 bases: TGTGCCACCAGCCCTACAACCTCCTACGAGCAGTACTTC. This codes for CATSPTTSYEQYF. Drawing the rest from reference TRBV15 and TRBJ2-7, the complete variable domain is DAMVIQNPRYQVTQFGKPVTLSCSQTLNHNVMYWYQQKSSQAPKLLFHYYDKDFNNEADTPDNFQSRRPNTSFCFLDIRSPGLGDTAMYLCATSPTTSYEQYFGPGTRLTVT.

This clonotype was counted only a few times. For the CDR3, the DNA is TGTGCCAGCAGTGCCCCGCCTAGCGGGGTTAACACCGGGGAGCTGTTTTTT. This sequence encodes CASSAPPSGVNTGELFF. The chain employs TRBV2 and TRBJ2-2; 9 nucleotides line up with TRBD2. V dropped 4 bases and J dropped 2; count of bases not matched to a gene: 8. Germline-derived CDR1 and CDR2 are SNHLY and FYNNEI. The CDR3 runs 17 residues.

This clonotype was recorded at least ten times. V usage is TRBV24-1 and J usage is TRBJ2-3, with D hard to call. Trimming shortened V by 3 bases and J by 4 bases, and 10 bases separated the two germline ends. Germline CDR1 KGHDR, CDR2 SFDVKD. The CDR3 runs 14 residues. The CDR3 sequence is CATSDPNRADTQYF. CDR3 DNA sequence: TGTGCCACCAGTGATCCCAATCGCGCAGATACGCAGTATTTT.

Many counts were recorded for this clonotype. The V gene is TRBV2, the J gene TRBJ2-5, with D tentatively TRBD2 (6 bases). CDR1 and CDR2 from the germline V gene are SNHLY and FYNNEI. The CDR3 has 14 amino acids. V lost 6 bases and J 1 base, leaving 12 bases between the germline ends. This chain's CDR3 is CASSPGSSQETQYF. CDR3 bases: TGTGCCAGCAGCCCCGGGAGCTCCCAAGAGACCCAGTACTTC.

The table lists this clonotype with many counts. This rearrangement joins TRBV7-6 to TRBJ2-3, with D perhaps TRBD1 or TRBD2 (6 bases each). Trimming removed 5 bases at V and 1 base at J, with 16 bases between. The CDR3 is made up of 16 amino acids. From germline, CDR1 is SGHVS and CDR2 FNYEAQ. The CDR3 sequence: CASSGGGLMGTDTQYF. CDR3 sequence (DNA): TGTGCCAGCAGCGGAGGGGGACTGATGGGCACAGATACGCAGTATTTT.

This clonotype was counted ten times or more. The chain has TRBV5-4 and TRBJ2-1; 7 bases match TRBD2. The CDR3 covers 15 residues. The germline V gene encodes CDR1 SGHNT and CDR2 YYREEE (reference sequence). V dropped 0 bases and J dropped 5; count of bases not matched to a gene: 5. CDR3 in amino acids: CASSLAWGGDNEQFF. CDR3 sequence (DNA): TGTGCCAGCAGCTTGGCCTGGGGAGGGGACAATGAGCAGTTCTTC.

This clonotype occurred a few times. The chain carries TRBV21-1 and TRBJ2-1; the listed D gene, TRBD2, was not tested against the DNA. TRBV21-1 is a recognized pseudogene. CDR3 length: 19 residues. In nucleotides, the CDR3 is TGTGCCAGCAGCAAATGGCCTGGCTCTTGCGGGGGGTTTAAGAATGAGCAGTTCTTC. Translation: CASSKWPGSCGGFKNEQFF.

This clonotype has a count of ten or more. The chain has TRBV10-3 and TRBJ2-7; no definite D call. Germline V gene data show CDR1 as ENHRY and CDR2 as SYGVKD. V dropped 4 bases and J dropped 3 bases, with 10 bases sitting between them. The CDR3 is 13 amino acids. The CDR3 bases are TGTGCCATCAGTGGTGGAGTGAGCTACGAGCAGTACTTC. Amino acids: CAISGGVSYEQYF.

In its sample, this clonotype was seen many times. The V and J genes are TRBV3-1 and TRBJ1-1; D remains ambiguous. V lost 1 base and J lost 11, with 14 bases in between. Per the germline V gene, CDR1 is LGHDT and CDR2 is YNNKEL (reference sequence). The CDR3 sequence is 13 residues long. The CDR3 sequence: CASSQGAEATAFF. CDR3 DNA sequence: TGTGCCAGCAGCCAAGGGGCGGAGGCGACGGCTTTCTTT.